The 8 T cell receptor beta chains in this list originate from one sample, sequenced in a study of early T cells in non-severe SARS-CoV-2 infection. A single record per CDR3 protein comes from TCRdb applying MiXCR to the 5' RACE reads. Of some 27,000 distinct CDR3 sequences detected, about 4.7% appear once; the ten largest clones hold about a tenth. The sample was whole blood. The source of these receptors is an adult who was a healthcare worker with PCR-confirmed SARS-CoV-2 infection or an uninfected control (not recorded which).

A few counts support this clonotype. The chain recombines TRBV12-3 or TRBV12-4 with TRBJ1-2; D is ambiguous. There are 10 residues in the CDR3. With 6 bases removed from V and 4 bases from J, the gap between germline ends came to 3 bases. DNA for the CDR3: TGTGCCAGCAGCCGCTATGGCTACACCTTC. As protein: CASSRYGYTF.

A note on this clonotype: An end of the junction differs from the germline gene, which may be a read error. This chain links TRBV24-1 with TRBJ2-1, with unresolved D. The CDR3 is 14 residues long. CDR1 and CDR2 (germline): KGHDR, SFDVKD. The CDR3 spells CVTSRDVTYNEQFF. The CDR3 DNA follows: TGTGTCACCAGTCGAGATGTTACCTACAATGAGCAGTTCTTC.

In its sample, this clonotype was seen many times. V is TRBV6-5 and J is TRBJ1-3, with D possibly being TRBD1 (6 bases). The CDR3 is 17 amino acids. Germline-derived CDR1 and CDR2 are MNHEY and SVGAGI. With 0 bases removed from V and 0 bases from J, the gap between germline ends came to 12 bases. The CDR3 spells CASSYSRHRDSGNTIYF. Written as DNA, the CDR3 is TGTGCCAGCAGTTACTCGAGGCACAGGGACTCTGGAAACACCATATATTTT.

The J gene is TRBJ1-5, the V gene TRBV5-1; perhaps TRBD1 as D (6 bases). Trimming took off 0 bases at V and 1 base at J, with 8 bases between the two ends. The CDR3 covers 15 residues. Germline assignment: CDR1 SGHRS and CDR2 YFSETQ. For the CDR3, the DNA is TGCGCCAGCAGCTTGGCGGGGGCAAGCAATCAGCCCCAGCATTTT. Residues: CASSLAGASNQPQHF.

At least ten counts were recorded for this clonotype. The chain couples TRBV28 to TRBJ2-7; 8 bases are shared with TRBD1. The CDR3 loop spans 13 amino acids. The germline CDR1 and CDR2 sequences are MDHEN and SYDVKM. With V trimmed by 5 bases and J by 7 bases, 7 bases remained unmatched. The CDR3 here is CASSGPGQVEQYF. Here the CDR3 DNA reads TGTGCCAGCAGTGGGCCGGGACAGGTGGAGCAGTACTTC. Filled out from reference TRBV28 and TRBJ2-7, the complete variable domain reads DVKVTQSSRYLVKRTGEKVFLECVQDMDHENMFWYRQDPGLGLRLIYFSYDVKMKEKGDIPEGYSVSREKKERFSLILESASTNQTSMYLCASSGPGQVEQYFGPGTRLTVT.

This clonotype has a count of ten or more. The chain links TRBV11-2 to TRBJ2-2; 8 nucleotides align to TRBD1. Germline lookup yields CDR1 SGHAT and CDR2 FQNNGV. The trim removed 8 bases at V and 6 bases at J, leaving 5 bases unmatched. The CDR3 covers 13 residues. CDR3 coding DNA: TGTGCCAGCGCTGGACAGGGACCCGGGGAGCTGTTTTTT. Amino acid sequence: CASAGQGPGELFF.

This clonotype was found many times. This rearrangement joins TRBV4-2 to TRBJ2-2; 7 bases are shared with TRBD1. V shed 0 bases and J 0 bases; nucleotides not matched to a gene: 4. The CDR3 sequence is 17 residues long. Germline V lookup: CDR1 LGHNA, CDR2 YNFKEQ. The CDR3 here is CASSQDSGTANTGELFF. The DNA of the CDR3 is TGTGCCAGCAGCCAAGACTCCGGGACAGCGAACACCGGGGAGCTGTTTTTT.

This clonotype occurred many times. This chain joins TRBV25-1 and TRBJ2-2; unclear D gene. Between the trimmed V and J ends, which lost 6 bases and 5 bases, there was a span of 10 bases. The CDR3 runs to 13 residues. CDR1 and CDR2 (germline): MGHDK, SYGVNS. The DNA for the CDR3 is TGTGCCAGCAGCGCTTCTGGTACCGGGGAGCTGTTTTTT. The encoded protein is CASSASGTGELFF. The complete variable domain, with remaining parts taken from reference TRBV25-1 and TRBJ2-2, reads EADIYQTPRYLVIGTGKKITLECSQTMGHDKMYWYQQDPGMELHLIHYSYGVNSTEKGDLSSESTVSRIRTEHFPLTLESARPSHTSQYLCASSASGTGELFFGEGSRLTVL.